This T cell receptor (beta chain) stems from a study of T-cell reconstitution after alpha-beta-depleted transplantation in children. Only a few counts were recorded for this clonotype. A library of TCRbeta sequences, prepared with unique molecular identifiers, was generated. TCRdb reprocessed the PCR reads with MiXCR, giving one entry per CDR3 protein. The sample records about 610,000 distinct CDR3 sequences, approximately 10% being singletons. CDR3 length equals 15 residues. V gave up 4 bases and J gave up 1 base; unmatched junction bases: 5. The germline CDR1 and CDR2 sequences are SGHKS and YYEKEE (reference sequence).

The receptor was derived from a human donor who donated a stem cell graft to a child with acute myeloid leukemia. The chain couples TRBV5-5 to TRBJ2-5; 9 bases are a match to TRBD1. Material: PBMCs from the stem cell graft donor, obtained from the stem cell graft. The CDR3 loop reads CASSTPGQGQETQYF. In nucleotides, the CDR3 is TGTGCCAGCAGCACCCCGGGACAGGGCCAAGAGACCCAGTACTTC.